These T cell receptor beta chains were read from a single sample in a study of T cell changes during pregnancy in multiple sclerosis. Data came from immunoSEQ multiplex PCR; TCRdb stores just in-frame clones and leaves some out. The repertoire consists of approximately 100,000 clones, with roughly nine tenths occurring once and the leading ten covering 0.75% to 0.95%. The sample in question was peripheral blood, obtained after pregnancy. The receptors come from a female donor with multiple sclerosis, enrolled in a pregnancy study. The CDR3 runs from the conserved cysteine through the conserved F or W. A D gene is named only where the DNA matches it firmly. A row's size may be missing; if present it is once, few, many or a size class.

size: NA; D: TRBD1; J: TRBJ1-2; V: TRBV15; CDR3: CATSSRQGAHGYTF; DNA: TGTGCCACCAGCAGCCGACAGGGAGCTCATGGCTACACCTTC
size: NA; D: NA; J: TRBJ2-3; V: TRBV4-3; CDR3: CASSQDLGGSTDTQYF; DNA: TGCGCCAGCAGCCAAGATCTTGGGGGGAGCACAGATACGCAGTATTTT
size: NA; D: TRBD1; J: TRBJ2-1; V: TRBV7-3; CDR3: CASSSNRGRGPNEQFF; DNA: TGTGCCAGCAGCTCTAACAGGGGCAGGGGCCCCAATGAGCAGTTCTTC
size: NA; D: TRBD1; J: TRBJ1-5; V: TRBV28; CDR3: CASSSGGSRGPQHF; DNA: TGTGCCAGCAGTTCAGGGGGGAGTCGGGGGCCCCAGCATTTT
size: NA; D: TRBD1; J: TRBJ2-5; V: TRBV19; CDR3: CASSADRGTRETQYF; DNA: TGTGCCAGTAGTGCCGACAGGGGGACAAGGGAGACCCAGTACTTC
size: NA; D: TRBD1; J: TRBJ2-7; V: TRBV6-1; CDR3: CASSVSRGPYEQYF; DNA: TGTGCCAGCAGTGTGTCCAGGGGGCCCTACGAGCAGTACTTC
size: NA; D: NA; J: TRBJ1-2; V: TRBV5-5; CDR3: CASSQGSQNYGYTF; DNA: TGTGCCAGCTCGCAGGGCTCTCAGAACTATGGCTACACCTTC
size: NA; D: NA; J: TRBJ2-7; V: TRBV7-8; CDR3: CASSLGRDRGDF; DNA: TGTGCCAGCAGCTTAGGGAGGGACAGAGGGGACTTC
size: NA; D: NA; J: TRBJ1-1; V: TRBV5-5; CDR3: CASVLGGGTEAFF; DNA: TGTGCCAGCGTCCTGGGAGGGGGCACTGAAGCTTTCTTT
size: NA; D: NA; J: TRBJ1-5; V: TRBV19; CDR3: CASSGDINQPQHF; DNA: TGTGCCAGTAGTGGGGACATCAATCAGCCCCAGCATTTT
size: NA; D: NA; J: TRBJ2-1; V: TRBV7-3; CDR3: CASSPWGGGNEQFF; DNA: TGTGCCAGCAGCCCCTGGGGAGGGGGGAATGAGCAGTTCTTC
size: NA; D: TRBD1; J: TRBJ2-3; V: TRBV27; CDR3: CASSSLGRGPTDTQYF; DNA: TGTGCCAGCAGTTCCTTGGGCAGGGGGCCCACAGATACGCAGTATTTT
size: few; D: NA; J: TRBJ1-2; V: TRBV6-1; CDR3: CASSDTVNYGYTF; DNA: TGTGCCAGCAGTGATACAGTTAACTATGGCTACACCTTC
size: once; D: NA; J: TRBJ1-2; V: TRBV7-9; CDR3: CASSSRGAREGYTF; DNA: TGTGCCAGCAGCTCCAGAGGGGCGCGGGAGGGCTACACCTTC
size: NA; D: TRBD1; J: TRBJ2-3; V: TRBV7-8; CDR3: CASSVDRADTQYF; DNA: TGTGCCAGCAGCGTAGACAGGGCAGATACGCAGTATTTT
size: NA; D: NA; J: TRBJ2-5; V: TRBV29-1; CDR3: CSVGRLGETQYF; DNA: TGCAGCGTTGGAAGACTGGGAGAGACCCAGTACTTC
size: NA; D: NA; J: TRBJ2-2; V: TRBV28; CDR3: CASSAWRTTGELFF; DNA: TGTGCCAGCTCAGCCTGGAGAACCACCGGGGAGCTGTTTTTT
size: NA; D: NA; J: TRBJ2-2; V: TRBV7-9; CDR3: CASSLRGGTGELFF; DNA: TGTGCCAGCAGCCTCCGAGGGGGCACCGGGGAGCTGTTTTTT
size: NA; D: NA; J: TRBJ2-7; V: TRBV5-1; CDR3: CASSLLPGSYEQYF; DNA: TGCGCCAGCAGCTTACTCCCGGGGTCCTACGAGCAGTACTTC
size: NA; D: NA; J: TRBJ2-3; V: TRBV30; CDR3: CAWSSSDTQYF; DNA: TGTGCCTGGAGTTCATCAGATACGCAGTATTTT
size: NA; D: TRBD2; J: TRBJ2-5; V: TRBV6-6; CDR3: CASSPGLAVEEETQYF; DNA: TGTGCCAGCAGCCCCGGACTAGCGGTTGAGGAGGAGACCCAGTACTTC
size: NA; D: TRBD2; J: TRBJ2-1; V: TRBV18; CDR3: CASSTASGRGTYNEQFF; DNA: TGTGCCAGCTCAACAGCTAGCGGGAGGGGAACCTACAATGAGCAGTTCTTC
size: NA; D: TRBD2; J: TRBJ2-1; V: TRBV7-9; CDR3: CASSLSRLADNSYNEQFF; DNA: TGTGCCAGCAGCTTATCAAGGCTAGCGGACAATTCCTACAATGAGCAGTTCTTC
size: few; D: NA; J: TRBJ1-5; V: TRBV28; CDR3: CATSRQLGQPQHF; DNA: TGTGCCACTTCTCGACAGCTTGGTCAGCCCCAGCATTTT
size: NA; D: TRBD2; J: TRBJ2-7; V: TRBV5-6; CDR3: CASSLGGGWREGSYEQYF; DNA: TGTGCCAGCAGCTTGGGTGGGGGCTGGCGGGAGGGTTCCTACGAGCAGTACTTC
size: NA; D: NA; J: TRBJ2-5; V: TRBV11-3; CDR3: CASSLALPVTGMWETQYF; DNA: TGTGCCAGCAGCTTAGCGCTTCCCGTGACAGGAATGTGGGAGACCCAGTACTTC
size: NA; D: TRBD2; J: TRBJ2-1; V: TRBV2; CDR3: CASSRLAGFEQFF; DNA: TGTGCCAGCAGCAGACTAGCTGGCTTTGAGCAGTTCTTC
size: NA; D: NA; J: TRBJ1-1; V: TRBV9; CDR3: CASSVVGTTNTEAFF; DNA: TGTGCCAGCAGCGTAGTGGGGACAACTAACACTGAAGCTTTCTTT
size: NA; D: NA; J: TRBJ1-3; V: TRBV2; CDR3: CASSSDVGASAPHGF; DNA: TGTGCCAGCAGCTCCGACGTGGGGGCCTCAGCCCCCCACGGCTTT
size: NA; D: NA; J: TRBJ1-1; V: TRBV7-2; CDR3: CASRWGPTPTLNTEAFF; DNA: TGTGCCAGCAGATGGGGCCCCACCCCGACCCTTAACACTGAAGCTTTCTTT
size: NA; D: TRBD1; J: TRBJ1-2; V: TRBV7-9; CDR3: CASRGEGTANNYGYTF; DNA: TGTGCCAGCAGGGGTGAGGGGACAGCCAATAACTATGGCTACACCTTC
size: NA; D: NA; J: TRBJ1-1; V: TRBV5-1; CDR3: CASSLGAARGQNTEAFF; DNA: TGCGCCAGCAGCTTGGGGGCGGCGAGGGGACAGAACACTGAAGCTTTCTTT
size: NA; D: TRBD1; J: TRBJ2-2; V: TRBV15; CDR3: CATSRDFDRGDTGELFF; DNA: TGTGCCACCAGCAGAGATTTTGACAGGGGGGACACCGGGGAGCTGTTTTTT
size: NA; D: TRBD2; J: TRBJ2-1; V: TRBV7-3; CDR3: CASSLTGGPYNEQFF; DNA: TGTGCCAGCAGTCTAACGGGGGGGCCATACAATGAGCAGTTCTTC
size: NA; D: TRBD1; J: TRBJ1-1; V: TRBV7-2; CDR3: CASSLGGRGRPDTEAFF; DNA: TGTGCCAGCAGCCTGGGGGGCAGGGGGCGGCCGGACACTGAAGCTTTCTTT
size: once; D: TRBD1; J: TRBJ2-1; V: TRBV9; CDR3: CASSGTGGIDEQFF; DNA: TGTGCCAGCTCGGGGACAGGGGGGATCGATGAGCAGTTCTTC
size: once; D: NA; J: TRBJ2-7; V: TRBV5-3; CDR3: CARSLTAYEQYF; DNA: TGTGCCAGAAGCTTAACCGCGTACGAGCAGTACTTC
size: few; D: NA; J: TRBJ2-2; V: TRBV5-5; CDR3: CASSLVGTLNTGELFF; DNA: TGTGCCAGCAGCTTGGTAGGGACACTGAACACCGGGGAGCTGTTTTTT
size: NA; D: NA; J: TRBJ2-5; V: TRBV5-1; CDR3: CASSLNYQETQYF; DNA: TGCGCCAGCAGCTTAAACTACCAAGAGACCCAGTACTTC
size: once; D: TRBD1; J: TRBJ1-1; V: TRBV7-6; CDR3: CASSHPRGANTEAFF; DNA: TGTGCCAGCAGCCACCCCAGGGGGGCGAACACTGAAGCTTTCTTT
size: once; D: NA; J: TRBJ1-6; V: TRBV19; CDR3: CASSIDSANSPLHF; DNA: TGTGCCAGTAGTATAGATTCTGCGAATTCACCCCTCCACTTT